This passage covers 18 T cell receptor beta chains from one sample sequenced in a study of naive and memory T cell subsets. General study findings and limits: Possibly reflecting memory cells re-expressing CD45RA, a few larger clonotypes occurred in naive repertoires, especially CD8.

For these TCRs, the target antigens are not known. Both TRBC1 and TRBC2 were covered by a beta constant-region primer of two equimolar oligonucleotides. Ligated cDNA was amplified by four rounds of PCR with nested alpha and beta constant-region primers and SP2. TCRdb independently ran MiXCR on the UMI-ligation and nested PCR reads; one entry per CDR3 protein. The sample yields 130,000 to 150,000 distinct CDR3 sequences, 22% seen once. Sequencing was performed on naive CD4+ T cells from blood. The receptors derive from a human donor in good health.

In this sample, this clonotype turned up a few times. The chain employs TRBV6-5 and TRBJ2-3; D is undetermined. Trimming cost V 2 bases and J 4 bases, with 16 bases left between them. The germline V gene has CDR1 MNHEY and CDR2 SVGAGI. This CDR3 region has 16 residues. CDR3 sequence (DNA): TGTGCCAGCAGTTACCGGACGAACTTCTTCCCAGATACGCAGTATTTT. Protein sequence: CASSYRTNFFPDTQYF.

V is TRBV20-1 and J is TRBJ2-5; D might be TRBD1 (6 bases). V was clipped by 3 bases and J by 2 bases, with 13 bases between them. The CDR3 is 14 amino acids. Germline V CDR1 and CDR2: DFQATT, SNEGSKA (reference sequence). The CDR3 region has the DNA TGCAGTGCTAGGGGGGCTTCCCCACAAGAGACCCAGTACTTC. Translation gives CSARGASPQETQYF.

This clonotype turned up a few times. The chain couples TRBV2 to TRBJ1-1; D is unresolved. V lost 6 bases, J lost 5 bases, and 13 bases lay in between. Looked up from germline, CDR1 is SNHLY and CDR2 is FYNNEI. The CDR3 totals 13 residues. The CDR3 loop reads CASSGRVPTEAFF. CDR3 DNA sequence: TGTGCCAGCAGCGGTAGGGTCCCAACTGAAGCTTTCTTT.

This CDR3 is CSVPPFPGSRELFF. In DNA, the CDR3 is TGCAGCGTCCCACCCTTTCCAGGGTCCCGGGAGCTGTTTTTT. This chain joins TRBV29-1 and TRBJ2-2, with a weak D call TRBD1 (5 bases). V was clipped by 6 bases and J by 9 bases, with 20 bases between them. The CDR3 totals 14 residues. The V gene's germline CDR1 is SQVTM and CDR2 ANQGSEA.

The genes are TRBV3-1 and TRBJ2-1, with D perhaps matching TRBD2 (5 bases). V lost 1 base and J 5 bases, leaving 9 bases between the germline ends. The CDR3 is 14 residues long. The germline V gene encodes CDR1 LGHDT and CDR2 YNNKEL (reference sequence). The DNA for the CDR3 is TGTGCCAGCAGCCAAGTGGAGGCTCACAATGAGCAGTTCTTC. Translated, it gives CASSQVEAHNEQFF.

This clonotype was found many times. The rearrangement uses TRBV29-1 and TRBJ2-5, with D maybe TRBD1 (7 bases). The CDR3 has 13 residues. V lost 6 bases and J lost 0, with 11 bases in between. Germline CDR1 reads SQVTM; CDR2 reads ANQGSEA. DNA for the CDR3: TGCAGCGTGGAGGGGGCAGACCAAGAGACCCAGTACTTC. As protein: CSVEGADQETQYF.

This clonotype has a count of ten or more. The chain has TRBV20-1 and TRBJ2-1, with unresolved D. Germline V gives CDR1 DFQATT, CDR2 SNEGSKA (reference sequence). The CDR3 sequence is 12 residues long. V shed 6 bases and J shed 8 bases, with 14 bases lying between them. CDR3 sequence reads: CSAPPSGDEQFF. CDR3 DNA: TGCAGTGCCCCCCCCTCGGGCGATGAGCAGTTCTTC.

As to this clonotype: This clone may be a read error of a much larger clone one base away. The chain couples TRBV6-5 to TRBJ1-1, with unresolved D. This CDR3 has 11 residues. The germline CDR1 and CDR2 sequences are MNHEY and SVGAGI. V was clipped by 7 bases and J by 4 bases, with 7 bases between them. The CDR3 sequence: CASMEGTEAFF. CDR3 coding DNA: TGTGCCAGCATGGAGGGCACTGAAGCTTTCTTT.

This clonotype came up a few times. The chain carries TRBV12-5 and TRBJ2-1; 7 bases align to TRBD1. V was clipped by 1 base and J by 14 bases; unmatched bases: 8. This CDR3 contains 13 residues. Germline V CDR1 and CDR2: LGHNT, FRNRAP. This CDR3 is CASGLGTGVLEFF. The DNA of the CDR3 is TGTGCTAGTGGTTTGGGAACAGGGGTTTTGGAGTTCTTC.

This clonotype was picked up a small number of times. The rearrangement uses TRBV20-1 and TRBJ2-3; 8 nucleotides match TRBD2. V lost 6 bases to trimming and J lost 4 bases; unmatched junction nucleotides: 9. CDR3 length: 14 residues. Germline CDR1 DFQATT, CDR2 SNEGSKA (reference sequence). CDR3 sequence (DNA): TGCAGTGCCGCGTCTCGGGAGGGCCCAGATACGCAGTATTTT. As protein: CSAASREGPDTQYF.

This chain links TRBV6-1 with TRBJ2-1; D not resolved. CDR3 length: 14 residues. Trimming left V 5 bases short and J 6 bases short, with 14 bases between. Germline V lookup: CDR1 MNHNS, CDR2 SASEGT. CDR3 coding DNA: TGTGCCAGCAGTTTGTTGGGCTTCCCCAATGAGCAGTTCTTC. Translating it yields CASSLLGFPNEQFF.

This clonotype occurred a few times. The CDR3 DNA reads TGCAGCGGGGAGACCTACAATGAGCAGTTCTTC. Translation: CSGETYNEQFF. The rearrangement links TRBV29-1 to TRBJ2-1, with D possibly matching TRBD2 (5 bases). V was clipped by 7 bases and J by 2 bases, with 6 bases between them. The CDR3 covers 11 residues. Germline-derived CDR1 and CDR2 are SQVTM and ANQGSEA.

This chain joins TRBV3-1 and TRBJ2-2; possibly TRBD2 for D (5 bases). Germline CDR1 is LGHDT and CDR2 is YNNKEL (reference sequence). Trimming shortened V by 4 bases and J by 0 bases, and 9 bases separated the two germline ends. This CDR3 region has 15 residues. The CDR3 loop reads CASSPRATNTGELFF. CDR3 in DNA: TGTGCCAGCAGCCCGCGGGCCACGAACACCGGGGAGCTGTTTTTT. Supplemented by reference TRBV3-1 and TRBJ2-2, the full variable domain reads DTAVSQTPKYLVTQMGNDKSIKCEQNLGHDTMYWYKQDSKKFLKIMFSYNNKELIINETVPNRFSPKSPDKAHLNLHINSLELGDSAVYFCASSPRATNTGELFFGEGSRLTVL.

This clonotype occurred a few times. The V call is TRBV6-2 or TRBV6-3, the J call TRBJ2-7; D is unresolved. The CDR3 totals 15 residues. Germline CDR1 MNHEY, CDR2 SVGEGT. V was clipped by 1 base and J by 6 bases, with 16 bases between them. The DNA of the CDR3 is TGTGCCAGCAGTTACTATACTCCCGGCCCTTCCGAGCAGTACTTC. Translated: CASSYYTPGPSEQYF.

The genes are TRBV29-1 and TRBJ2-7; 10 nucleotides align to TRBD1. The V and J ends lost 6 bases and 3 bases, in that order; junction bases with no gene match: 8. From germline, CDR1 is SQVTM and CDR2 ANQGSEA. The CDR3 covers 14 residues. The CDR3 bases are TGCAGCGTGGAGACGGGACAGGGGAGCTACGAGCAGTACTTC. Translation gives CSVETGQGSYEQYF.

In this sample, this clonotype turned up a few times. The gene calls are TRBV25-1 and TRBJ2-1; D may be TRBD2 (6 bases). This CDR3 region has 14 residues. V was clipped by 2 bases and J by 4 bases, with 9 bases between them. The germline CDR1 and CDR2 sequences are MGHDK and SYGVNS. The DNA for the CDR3 is TGTGCCAGCAGTGAACCGGGGGATTACAATGAGCAGTTCTTC. Encoded protein: CASSEPGDYNEQFF.

This clonotype has a handful of counts. This chain joins TRBV4-3 and TRBJ2-1, with D possibly being TRBD2 (6 bases). CDR3 length: 15 amino acids. Deletions cut 3 bases from V and 4 bases from J, with 13 bases between. CDR1 and CDR2 from the germline V gene are LGHNA and YSLEER. CDR3 loop: CASSHDSGVYNEQFF. The CDR3 DNA follows: TGCGCCAGCAGCCATGATAGCGGAGTATACAATGAGCAGTTCTTC.

This clonotype appeared a few times. The chain joins TRBV21-1 to TRBJ2-6. TRBV21-1 represents a pseudogene. The CDR3 is made up of 18 amino acids. CDR3 DNA: TGTGCCAGCAGCAAAGAGGGATCCCAGGGCTCTGGGGCCAACGTCCTGACTTTC. Its translation is CASSKEGSQGSGANVLTF.